Listed below are T cell receptor beta chains from one sample, sequenced in a study of cytomegalovirus exposure and HLA in healthy donors. The method was immunoSEQ multiplex PCR; TCRdb's version includes in-frame clones alone and lacks a portion of them. The sample consists of around 250,000 clones, roughly 91% of them appearing once. Specimen: PBMCs. These receptors came from a young woman in good health and CMV-seronegative. Each CDR3 is given with its conserved first and last residue. A D gene is named only where the DNA matches it firmly. Some rows mark clone size as missing; the rest say once, few, many or name a class of expanded clone.

J gene	V gene	D gene	clone size	CDR3 protein	CDR3 DNA
TRBJ2-7	TRBV7-9	NA	once	CASSLDSEQYF	TGTGCCAGCAGCTTAGATAGCGAGCAGTACTTC
TRBJ2-7	TRBV7-2	NA	once	CASSLGGNYEQYF	TGTGCCAGCAGCTTAGGCGGCAATTACGAGCAGTACTTC
TRBJ2-1	TRBV19	NA	NA	CASSIFGDEQFF	TGTGCCAGTAGTATATTTGGGGATGAGCAGTTCTTC
TRBJ2-5	TRBV4-1	NA	NA	CASSQDTGRETQYF	TGCGCCAGCAGCCAAGACACCGGGCGAGAGACCCAGTACTTC
TRBJ2-3	TRBV18	TRBD2	NA	CASSPLAGGADTQYF	TGTGCCAGCTCACCACTAGCGGGAGGGGCAGATACGCAGTATTTT
TRBJ2-1	TRBV28	TRBD1	NA	CASSSPLTGGAYNEQFF	TGTGCCAGCAGTTCTCCCTTAACAGGGGGTGCCTACAATGAGCAGTTCTTC
TRBJ2-3	TRBV9	NA	NA	CASSAAGNTDTQYF	TGTGCCAGCAGCGCCGCGGGGAACACAGATACGCAGTATTTT
TRBJ2-3	TRBV28	TRBD1	NA	CASSPLTGSRTDTQYF	TGTGCCAGCAGTCCGCTGACAGGGAGTAGAACAGATACGCAGTATTTT
TRBJ1-5	TRBV28	TRBD1	NA	CASSTHRGVGNQPQHF	TGTGCCAGCAGTACACACAGGGGTGTAGGCAATCAGCCCCAGCATTTT
TRBJ2-1	TRBV4-3	NA	NA	CASSQDRSALYNEQFF	TGCGCCAGCAGCCAAGATCGTAGTGCTCTCTACAATGAGCAGTTCTTC
TRBJ2-2	TRBV4-3	NA	NA	CASSQDEQITGELFF	TGCGCCAGCAGCCAAGATGAGCAGATCACCGGGGAGCTGTTTTTT
TRBJ2-5	TRBV5-4	NA	NA	CASSIGTIQETQYF	TGTGCCAGCAGCATCGGGACGATCCAAGAGACCCAGTACTTC
TRBJ2-7	TRBV28	NA	once	CASSHFAGPSYEQYF	TGTGCCAGCAGCCACTTTGCGGGTCCTTCCTACGAGCAGTACTTC
TRBJ2-1	TRBV9	NA	NA	CASSVELPNEQFF	TGTGCCAGCAGCGTAGAGCTGCCCAATGAGCAGTTCTTC
TRBJ2-1	TRBV9	NA	few	CASSVIGWEFPYNEQFF	TGTGCCAGCAGCGTAATTGGTTGGGAGTTCCCCTACAATGAGCAGTTCTTC
TRBJ2-7	TRBV11-3	NA	NA	CASSRRDASSYEQYF	TGTGCCAGCAGCCGCCGGGACGCAAGCTCCTACGAGCAGTACTTC
TRBJ2-2	TRBV7-2	TRBD1	NA	CASSRQGALTGELFF	TGTGCCAGCAGCAGACAGGGGGCTCTCACCGGGGAGCTGTTTTTT
TRBJ2-1	TRBV28	TRBD2	NA	CASSLVAAGGFNEQFF	TGTGCCAGCAGTTTAGTCGCAGCGGGAGGTTTCAATGAGCAGTTCTTC
TRBJ2-4	TRBV30	TRBD1	once	CAWSPPGTGGQQYF	TGTGCCTGGAGTCCGCCCGGGACAGGGGGGCAACAGTACTTC
TRBJ2-7	TRBV4-1	NA	once	CASSQDWPGEQYF	TGCGCCAGCAGCCAAGATTGGCCGGGCGAGCAGTACTTC
TRBJ2-1	TRBV9	TRBD1	once	CASSARRQGASYNEQFF	TGTGCCAGCAGCGCTCGAAGACAGGGGGCCTCCTACAATGAGCAGTTCTTC
TRBJ2-7	TRBV19	NA	few	CASSQGLEQYF	TGTGCCAGTAGTCAGGGTCTCGAGCAGTACTTC
TRBJ2-7	TRBV27	NA	NA	CASSLGLANSYEQYF	TGTGCCAGCAGTTTGGGGCTAGCGAATTCCTACGAGCAGTACTTC
TRBJ2-7	TRBV27	NA	NA	CASSSHGSAYEQYF	TGTGCCAGCAGTTCCCATGGGAGTGCCTACGAGCAGTACTTC
TRBJ2-2	TRBV4-2	NA	NA	CASAAGRDTGELFF	TGTGCCAGCGCGGCGGGTAGGGACACCGGGGAGCTGTTTTTT
TRBJ2-2	TRBV7-9	TRBD1	NA	CASSHGTVAGELFF	TGTGCCAGCAGCCATGGGACAGTTGCCGGGGAGCTGTTTTTT
TRBJ2-7	TRBV10-3	TRBD1	once	CAISESWQGDYEQYF	TGTGCCATCAGTGAGTCGTGGCAGGGGGACTACGAGCAGTACTTC
TRBJ2-2	TRBV6-1	NA	NA	CASSEAGRFTGTGELFF	TGTGCCAGCAGTGAAGCAGGGCGTTTCACGGGGACCGGGGAGCTGTTTTTT
TRBJ2-1	TRBV7-9	TRBD1	NA	CASSLERTGVDEQFF	TGTGCCAGCAGCTTAGAGCGGACAGGGGTCGATGAGCAGTTCTTC
TRBJ2-7	TRBV14	TRBD2	NA	CASSQSASGRVGEQYF	TGTGCCAGCAGCCAATCTGCTAGCGGGAGGGTAGGCGAGCAGTACTTC
TRBJ2-5	TRBV15	TRBD2	NA	CATSRPARDYPKQETQYF	TGTGCCACCAGCAGACCGGCCCGGGACTACCCCAAACAAGAGACCCAGTACTTC
TRBJ1-1	TRBV6-1	NA	once	CASSLRVENTEAFF	TGTGCCAGCAGTCTTAGAGTGGAGAACACTGAAGCTTTCTTT
TRBJ2-2	TRBV5-6	TRBD2	once	CASSLVAGGNTGELFF	TGTGCCAGCAGCTTGGTAGCGGGAGGGAACACCGGGGAGCTGTTTTTT
TRBJ2-7	TRBV4-1	TRBD1	NA	CASSQAAGTGVYEQYF	TGCGCCAGCAGCCAAGCAGCCGGGACAGGGGTATACGAGCAGTACTTC
TRBJ2-7	TRBV11-2	NA	few	CASSLPAYSYEQYF	TGTGCCAGCAGCTTACCAGCGTACTCCTACGAGCAGTACTTC
TRBJ2-6	TRBV27	NA	NA	CASSSTRTANVLTF	TGTGCCAGCAGTTCCACCCGGACGGCCAACGTCCTGACTTTC
TRBJ1-4	TRBV15	TRBD1	NA	CATSRGTGVDEKLFF	TGTGCCACCAGCAGAGGGACAGGGGTCGATGAAAAACTGTTTTTT
TRBJ2-3	TRBV6-1	NA	NA	CASSEGVIATSTDTQYF	TGTGCCAGCAGTGAAGGAGTGATAGCGACCAGCACAGATACGCAGTATTTT
TRBJ2-1	TRBV4-3	TRBD2	NA	CASSQTSGSYNEQFF	TGCGCCAGCAGCCAAACTAGCGGGAGCTACAATGAGCAGTTCTTC
TRBJ2-7	TRBV5-1	TRBD2	NA	CASSLTSGTYEQYF	TGCGCCAGCAGCCTGACTAGCGGAACCTACGAGCAGTACTTC
TRBJ2-3	TRBV4-2	NA	NA	CASSRASGTDTQYF	TGTGCCAGCAGCCGGGCTAGCGGCACAGATACGCAGTATTTT